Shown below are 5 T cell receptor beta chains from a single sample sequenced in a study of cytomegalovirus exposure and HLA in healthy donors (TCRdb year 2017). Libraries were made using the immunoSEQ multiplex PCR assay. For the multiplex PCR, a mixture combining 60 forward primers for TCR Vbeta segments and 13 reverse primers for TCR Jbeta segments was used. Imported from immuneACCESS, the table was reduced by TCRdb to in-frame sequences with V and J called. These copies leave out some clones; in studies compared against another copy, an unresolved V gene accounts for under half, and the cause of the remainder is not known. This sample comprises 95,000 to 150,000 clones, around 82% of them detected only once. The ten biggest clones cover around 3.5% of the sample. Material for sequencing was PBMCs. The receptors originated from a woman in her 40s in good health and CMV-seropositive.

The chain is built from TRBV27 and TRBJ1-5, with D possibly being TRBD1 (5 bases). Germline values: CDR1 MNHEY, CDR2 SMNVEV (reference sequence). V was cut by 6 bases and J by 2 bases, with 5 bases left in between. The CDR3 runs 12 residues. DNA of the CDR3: TGTGCCAGCAGAGGGGGCAATCAGCCCCAGCATTTT. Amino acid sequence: CASRGGNQPQHF.

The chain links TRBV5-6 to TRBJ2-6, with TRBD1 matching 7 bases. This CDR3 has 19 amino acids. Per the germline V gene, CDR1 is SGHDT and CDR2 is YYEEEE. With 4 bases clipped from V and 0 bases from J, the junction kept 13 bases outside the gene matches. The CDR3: CASSPDAWDSFSGANVLTF. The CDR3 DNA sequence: TGTGCCAGCAGCCCGGATGCCTGGGACAGCTTCTCTGGGGCCAACGTCCTGACTTTC.

DNA of the CDR3: TGTGCCAGCAGCTTGGGTGAGCGATACGAGCAGTACTTC. This gives the protein CASSLGERYEQYF. This chain links TRBV5-4 with TRBJ2-7; D unresolved. Trimming removed 0 bases from V and 4 bases from J, with 8 bases in between. The CDR3 is 13 residues long. CDR1 is SGHNT, CDR2 YYREEE, per germline (reference sequence).

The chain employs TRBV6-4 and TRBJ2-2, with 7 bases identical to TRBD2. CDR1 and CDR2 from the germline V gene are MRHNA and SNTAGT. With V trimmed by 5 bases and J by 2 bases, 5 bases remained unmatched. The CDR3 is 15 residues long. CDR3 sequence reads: CASSRLADNTGELFF. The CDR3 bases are TGTGCCAGCAGTCGACTAGCCGATAACACCGGGGAGCTGTTTTTT.

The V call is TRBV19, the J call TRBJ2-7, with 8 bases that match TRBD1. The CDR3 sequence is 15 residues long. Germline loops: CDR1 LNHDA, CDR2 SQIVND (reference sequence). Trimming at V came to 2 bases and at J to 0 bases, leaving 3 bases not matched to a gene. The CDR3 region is CASSIKGTGSYEQYF. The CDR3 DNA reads TGTGCCAGTAGTATAAAAGGGACAGGCTCCTACGAGCAGTACTTC. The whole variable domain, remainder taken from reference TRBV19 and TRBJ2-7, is DGGITQSPKYLFRKEGQNVTLSCEQNLNHDAMYWYRQDPGQGLRLIYYSQIVNDFQKGDIAEGYSVSREKKESFPLTVTSAQKNPTAFYLCASSIKGTGSYEQYFGPGTRLTVT.